This TCR beta chain was identified during a study of blood T cell repertoires in COVID-19. The overall study: Sites across the United States, Italy and Spain contributed samples from acute and convalescent COVID-19.

The CDR3 runs to 14 residues. Trimming took 2 bases from V and 3 from J; bases not matched to a gene: 6. Looked up from germline, CDR1 is GTSNPN and CDR2 is SVGIG (reference sequence). This table comes from immunoSEQ multiplex PCR, and its TCRdb copy is limited to in-frame clones, with some not included. The table includes 100,000 to 150,000 clones, about two thirds detected once. The source material was peripheral blood. The chain uses TRBV30 and TRBJ2-7, with 8 bases identical to TRBD2. The source is a human donor with acute or convalescent COVID-19. The donor label of this sample is uncertain. The CDR3 DNA is TGTGCCTGGAGTCGGGGGGGTAGTGGCTACGAGCAGTACTTC. It yields the protein CAWSRGGSGYEQYF.